This T cell receptor beta chain was profiled in a study of T cell repertoires in cytomegalovirus infection. Study-wide results and limits: Frequencies of public TCR beta families were cumulated, and this identified carriers of CMV plus the relevant HLA.

TCRdb recomputed calls from the reads with MiXCR, one row per CDR3 protein. The data contain some 220,000 distinct CDR3 sequences, roughly 6.5% of them seen just once; the ten biggest clones take up roughly 6%. J was trimmed by 1 base and V by 8 bases; bases with no gene match: 5. The CDR3 is made up of 15 amino acids. CDR1 is MNHEY and CDR2 is SVGEGT in the germline V gene. This clonotype came up many times. Its specificity is not known. This clonotype originated in a human donor in good health (CMV status not recorded). Some clones in this sample may be carry-over from other donors' samples. This sequence joins TRBV6-2 or TRBV6-3 and TRBJ2-3, with 11 bases aligning to TRBD2. Input material: PBMCs. CDR3 residues: CASETSGARTDTQYF. The CDR3, as DNA: TGTGCCAGCGAGACTAGCGGGGCCCGCACAGATACGCAGTATTTT.